These 10 T cell receptor beta chains came from one sample sequenced in a study of blood T cells in healthy people across ages. Primed by a sample-barcoded 5' primer and a J-beta primer mix, a second PCR proceeded for roughly 6 to 12 cycles. TCRdb processed the 5' RACE reads anew with MiXCR; each CDR3 protein has one entry. This table holds around 1.5 million distinct CDR3 sequences, around 39% found once. Sample: blood. All receptors come from a woman under 30 in good health.

This clonotype was observed a handful of times. The chain links TRBV4-2 to TRBJ2-3; TRBD2 matches 10 bases. V was pared by 0 bases and J by 6 bases, with 6 bases of the junction left unmatched. CDR1 LGHNA and CDR2 YNFKEQ come from the germline V gene. The CDR3 totals 16 residues. This chain's CDR3 is CASSQDGAGGLDTQYF. CDR3 bases: TGTGCCAGCAGCCAAGATGGAGCGGGGGGGTTGGATACGCAGTATTTT.

This clonotype was picked up a small number of times. The chain joins TRBV20-1 to TRBJ2-3; TRBD2 agrees at 8 bases. Germline values: CDR1 DFQATT, CDR2 SNEGSKA (reference sequence). V was clipped by 6 bases and J by 4 bases; unmatched bases: 15. The CDR3 is 16 amino acids. The CDR3 loop is CSALTTSGGNSDTQYF. CDR3 bases: TGCAGTGCCCTTACGACGAGCGGGGGTAACTCAGATACGCAGTATTTT.

The rearrangement uses TRBV9 and TRBJ2-1, with no clear D. In germline, CDR1 is SGDLS, CDR2 YYNGEE. The CDR3 covers 12 residues. V was shortened by 4 bases and J by 12 bases, with 14 bases between the two germline ends. CDR3: CASSLSSFGQFF. The CDR3 bases are TGTGCCAGCAGCCTCTCCAGCTTTGGGCAGTTCTTC.

The chain's CDR3 is CASSPPRNRQGSYGYTF. The CDR3 DNA is TGTGCCAGCAGCCCGCCTAGAAATAGGCAGGGGAGCTATGGCTACACCTTC. The genes are TRBV3-1 and TRBJ1-2; D is perhaps TRBD1 (6 bases). The CDR3 extends over 17 amino acids. CDR1 is LGHDT and CDR2 is YNNKEL in the germline V gene (reference sequence). With 4 bases removed from V and 4 bases from J, the gap between germline ends came to 22 bases.

The chain joins TRBV12-3 or TRBV12-4 to TRBJ1-2; D is unclear. This CDR3 is built from 13 residues. Between the trimmed V and J ends, which lost 6 bases and 8 bases, there was a span of 16 bases. DNA of the CDR3: TGTGCCAGCAGGACGGCCGAGGGCGAGGGCTACACCTTC. The encoded protein is CASRTAEGEGYTF.

This clonotype was seen once. The rearrangement uses TRBV7-6 and TRBJ2-5, with D tentatively TRBD1 or TRBD2 (5 bases each). CDR3 length: 13 residues. Trimming took off 5 bases at V and 7 bases at J, with 14 bases between the two ends. Germline V gene sequence: CDR1 SGHVS, CDR2 FNYEAQ. The CDR3 DNA is TGTGCCAGCAGCCTACAGGAGAGGGGGACCCAGTACTTC. It yields the protein CASSLQERGTQYF.

V is TRBV6-1 and J is TRBJ2-7; D unclear. The CDR3 has 13 residues. V shed 2 bases and J shed 1 base, with 6 bases lying between them. Germline loops: CDR1 MNHNS, CDR2 SASEGT. As DNA, the CDR3 is TGTGCCAGCAGTGAAATAGTTTCCTACGAGCAGTACTTC. Translating it yields CASSEIVSYEQYF.

This clonotype came up once. The chain has TRBV6-1 and TRBJ1-5; 9 bases align to TRBD1. The CDR3 contains 16 residues. The germline CDR1 and CDR2 sequences are MNHNS and SASEGT. The V gene end was trimmed by 10 bases and the J gene end by 1 base; junction bases not matched to a gene: 11. Here the CDR3 reads CATGTGIDLSNQPQHF. Written as DNA, the CDR3 is TGTGCCACTGGGACAGGGATCGACCTGAGCAATCAGCCCCAGCATTTT.

This clonotype was seen more than once but under ten times. This chain uses TRBV7-9 with TRBJ1-5, with D unresolved. The germline CDR1 and CDR2 sequences are SEHNR and FQNEAQ (reference sequence). CDR3 length equals 12 residues. The V end was cut by 4 bases, the J end by 6 bases, with 7 bases between. CDR3: CASSSTPQPQHF. CDR3 bases: TGTGCCAGCAGCTCGACGCCTCAGCCCCAGCATTTT.

The sample holds a few counts of this clonotype. The rearrangement uses TRBV20-1 and TRBJ2-7, with 9 nucleotides matching TRBD1. The junction had 6 bases not matched to a gene; V was cut back by 7 bases and J by 2 bases. CDR1 is DFQATT, CDR2 SNEGSKA, per germline (reference sequence). CDR3 length: 13 amino acids. The CDR3 DNA sequence: TGCAGTGTCACGACAGGGGGACCCTACGAGCAGTACTTC. Residues: CSVTTGGPYEQYF.